The next 15 T cell receptor beta chains were all read from a single sample in a study of control samples from healthy donors and cancer patients. Assay: immunoSEQ multiplex PCR; the TCRdb copy retains only in-frame clones and omits some. Here the sample table reports approximately 190,000 clones. Sequenced: blood. The receptors shown here come from a woman in her twenties or thirties in good health.

The chain couples TRBV18 to TRBJ1-1, with D perhaps TRBD1 (5 bases). The V and J ends lost 6 bases and 3 bases respectively, with 17 bases between them. CDR1 is KGHSH and CDR2 is LQKENI in the germline V gene. The length of the CDR3 is 15 residues. CDR3: CASSDTLVSDTEAFF. CDR3 sequence (DNA): TGTGCCAGCTCGGACACCTTGGTTTCGGACACTGAAGCTTTCTTT.

The rearrangement joins TRBV18 to TRBJ1-2; D not certain. V gave up 2 bases and J gave up 6 bases, with 10 bases separating them. This CDR3 has 13 residues. The germline CDR1 and CDR2 sequences are KGHSH and LQKENI. CDR3 protein: CASSPTKDDGYTF. CDR3 sequence (DNA): TGTGCCAGCTCACCAACGAAGGACGATGGCTACACCTTC.

The rearrangement joins TRBV15 to TRBJ1-3; TRBD1 agrees at 8 bases. The germline CDR1 and CDR2 sequences are LNHNV and YYDKDF (reference sequence). V lost 5 bases and J lost 0; bases outside the gene matches: 6. The CDR3 covers 16 residues. The CDR3 DNA reads as TGTGCCACCAGCCTGGACAGGGCCATCTCTGGAAACACCATATATTTT. It translates to CATSLDRAISGNTIYF. The variable domain in full, with the rest retrieved from reference TRBV15 and TRBJ1-3, is DAMVIQNPRYQVTQFGKPVTLSCSQTLNHNVMYWYQQKSSQAPKLLFHYYDKDFNNEADTPDNFQSRRPNTSFCFLDIRSPGLGDTAMYLCATSLDRAISGNTIYFGEGSWLTVV.

This chain joins TRBV5-4 and TRBJ1-2, with D perhaps matching TRBD1 (6 bases). Trimming removed 0 bases at V and 4 bases at J, with 13 bases between. The CDR3 covers 15 residues. CDR1 and CDR2 from the germline V gene are SGHNT and YYREEE (reference sequence). CDR3 amino acids: CASSLGGRGGYGYTF. CDR3 sequence (DNA): TGTGCCAGCAGCTTGGGGGGCAGGGGCGGCTATGGCTACACCTTC.

This rearrangement joins TRBV27 to TRBJ2-7; a weak D match, TRBD1 (5 bases). The CDR3 is 14 amino acids. V lost 2 bases and J lost 2, with 10 bases in between. Germline assignment: CDR1 MNHEY and CDR2 SMNVEV (reference sequence). The CDR3 region has the DNA TGTGCCAGCAGTTTAGACAGCCTTCCCTACGAGCAGTACTTC. Protein product: CASSLDSLPYEQYF.

The chain uses TRBV29-1 and TRBJ1-1; no clear D. This CDR3 spans 14 amino acids. Germline values: CDR1 SQVTM, CDR2 ANQGSEA. Trimming shortened V by 4 bases and J by 6 bases, and 18 bases separated the two germline ends. The CDR3 DNA reads TGCAGCGTTGTTGGGGTTGCGCCTCGGTCTGAAGCTTTCTTT. Translation: CSVVGVAPRSEAFF.

The V and J genes are TRBV28 and TRBJ2-7, with 11 bases fitting TRBD1. Germline trimming cut 6 bases from V and 1 base from J; bases unmatched to any gene: 5. CDR3 size: 15 residues. From germline, CDR1 is MDHEN and CDR2 SYDVKM. The CDR3 nucleotides read TGTGCCAGCAGGGTGGGGACAGGGGGGTCCTACGAGCAGTACTTC. It is translated as CASRVGTGGSYEQYF.

The J gene is TRBJ1-4, the V gene TRBV4-1; 10 nucleotides line up with TRBD1. The V segment lost 4 bases and the J segment 8 bases; nucleotides outside the gene matches: 4. The length of the CDR3 is 14 residues. Germline CDR1 reads MGHRA; CDR2 reads YSYEKL. The CDR3 nucleotides are TGCGCCAGCAGCCTGGGACAGGGGAACGAAAAACTGTTTTTT. Translated, it gives CASSLGQGNEKLFF.

The gene calls are TRBV10-3 and TRBJ1-1; D may be TRBD1 (6 bases). Looked up from germline, CDR1 is ENHRY and CDR2 is SYGVKD. The CDR3 runs 12 residues. V was cut by 8 bases and J by 3 bases, with 10 bases left in between. The CDR3 loop is CAIGGLYTEAFF. Here the CDR3 DNA reads TGTGCCATCGGGGGGCTTTACACTGAAGCTTTCTTT.

The CDR3 loop reads CATSETAYHNEQFF. CDR3 coding DNA: TGTGCCACCAGTGAAACTGCCTATCACAATGAGCAGTTCTTC. The J gene is TRBJ2-1, the V gene TRBV24-1; no definite D call. Germline CDR1 KGHDR, CDR2 SFDVKD. The V and J ends lost 4 bases and 5 bases respectively, with 11 bases between them. The CDR3 is made up of 14 amino acids.

V gene TRBV18 combines with J gene TRBJ2-1; 10 nucleotides match TRBD2. The CDR3 has 16 residues. V lost 3 bases to trimming and J lost 3 bases; unmatched junction nucleotides: 5. Germline-derived CDR1 and CDR2 are KGHSH and LQKENI. The CDR3 DNA reads as TGTGCCAGCTCACCTATAAGCGGGGGGGACTACAATGAGCAGTTCTTC. Amino acid sequence: CASSPISGGDYNEQFF.

This rearrangement joins TRBV25-1 to TRBJ1-4; TRBD1 is a possible D gene (6 bases). The ends were cut back, 2 bases at V and 8 bases at J, with 12 bases in the middle. The CDR3 is 14 residues long. Germline V gene data show CDR1 as MGHDK and CDR2 as SYGVNS. The CDR3 DNA is TGTGCCAGCAGTGAAGGAGGGGGAAGGGAAAAACTGTTTTTT. Its translation is CASSEGGGREKLFF.

The chain couples TRBV4-1 to TRBJ1-2, with D uncertain. V was clipped by 0 bases and J by 4 bases, with 6 bases between them. Germline V CDR1 and CDR2: MGHRA, YSYEKL. This CDR3 is built from 13 residues. Here the CDR3 reads CASSQDGPYGYTF. Here the CDR3 DNA reads TGCGCCAGCAGCCAAGACGGCCCCTATGGCTACACCTTC.

The CDR3 region is CASSLGGEKLFF. DNA of the CDR3: TGTGCCAGCAGTTTGGGTGGTGAAAAACTGTTTTTT. The chain is built from TRBV28 and TRBJ1-4; D ambiguous. The CDR3 is made up of 12 amino acids. V gave up 3 bases and J gave up 7 bases, with 6 bases separating them. CDR1 and CDR2 from the germline V gene are MDHEN and SYDVKM.

The chain uses TRBV6-6 and TRBJ1-1; D perhaps matches TRBD1 (5 bases). V was trimmed by 2 bases and J by 11 bases, leaving 12 bases between them. This CDR3 comprises 12 residues. The germline V gene has CDR1 MNHNY and CDR2 SVGAGI (reference sequence). The CDR3 loop is CASSYPPGHAFF. The CDR3 DNA sequence: TGTGCCAGCAGTTACCCCCCAGGGCACGCTTTCTTT.